Listed below are T cell receptor beta chains from one sample, sequenced in a study of regulatory T cells in long-lasting Graves disease. TCRdb analysed the multiplex PCR reads with MiXCR anew, one entry per CDR3 protein. The sample lists 500,000 to 700,000 distinct CDR3 sequences, roughly 15% occurring once. The same sample was also used in a study of T cells in Graves' hyperthyroidism and ophthalmopathy.

The input for sequencing was peripheral blood mononuclear cells (PBMCs), taken at new diagnosis, from a patient treated with antithyroid drugs. The receptors derive from a woman aged 25 to 45 with Graves disease. Each CDR3 is given with its conserved first and last residue. Fields, in order: clone size, J gene, V gene, D gene, CDR3 DNA, CDR3 protein. The D gene is left open where the match is weak. Where a row states a size, it is once, few, many or the class of an expanded clone; other rows omit it.

>few|TRBJ2-2|TRBV7-2|NA
TGTGCCGGACGGGCCCCCGGGGAGCTGTTTTTT
CAGRAPGELFF
>many|TRBJ2-1|TRBV27|TRBD1
TGTGCCAGCCCTGACAGGGGTCATGAGTTCTTC
CASPDRGHEFF
>many|TRBJ2-7|TRBV11-2|NA
TGTGCCAGCAGCGGGGTGGTCGCCCACGAGCAGTACTTC
CASSGVVAHEQYF
>NA|TRBJ1-5|TRBV19|NA
TGTGCCAGTAGTATAATAAGGACCGGTAATCAGCCCCAGCATTTT
CASSIIRTGNQPQHF
>many|TRBJ2-7|TRBV28|TRBD2
TGTGCCAGCAGTCCGTGGACTAGCGGGAAATACGAGCAGTACTTC
CASSPWTSGKYEQYF
>few|TRBJ2-1|TRBV6-1|NA
TGTGCCAGCATCGGGACGTACGGTGAGCAGTTCTTC
CASIGTYGEQFF
>few|TRBJ2-5|TRBV12-3/TRBV12-4|NA
TGTGCCAGCAGGCCTACTAGCTTAGAGACCCAGTACTTC
CASRPTSLETQYF
>few|TRBJ1-5|TRBV18|NA
TGTGCCAGCTCACCGGCAGCGAATCAGCCCCAGCATTTT
CASSPAANQPQHF
>many|TRBJ2-3|TRBV28|TRBD2
TGTGCCAGCAGTTTAGGCGGGAGCTTTATAGATACGCAGTATTTT
CASSLGGSFIDTQYF
>NA|TRBJ1-2|TRBV20-1|NA
TGCGGTGCGGGGGGACAAACATATGGCTACACCTTC
CGAGGQTYGYTF
>many|TRBJ2-5|TRBV18|NA
TGTGCCAGCTCACCACCTTCCGCAGGCGGGGAGACCCAGTACTTC
CASSPPSAGGETQYF
>many|TRBJ1-5|TRBV3-1|NA
TGTGCCAGCAGCTCGGGACACGGCAATCAGCCCCAGCATTTT
CASSSGHGNQPQHF
>NA|TRBJ2-2|TRBV5-1|NA
TGCGCCAGCAGCTTTCAAGACAGGCGGCCCGGGGAGCTGTTTTTT
CASSFQDRRPGELFF
>many|TRBJ1-3|TRBV28|NA
TGTGCCAGCAGTTCCCAGGTGGGAACATCCTCTGGAAACACCATATATTTT
CASSSQVGTSSGNTIYF
>few|TRBJ2-7|TRBV28|NA
TGTGCCAGCAGTTTAGGGATAGCATACGAGCAGTACTTC
CASSLGIAYEQYF
>NA|TRBJ2-7|TRBV18|TRBD1
TGTGCCAGCTCACCAGGGGGACAGGAGAAAGGGCAGTACTTC
CASSPGGQEKGQYF
>NA|TRBJ2-1|TRBV12-3/TRBV12-4|TRBD2
TGTGCCAGCAGTTTTATCGGCGGGAGTGGGTCCTACAATGAGCAGTTCTTC
CASSFIGGSGSYNEQFF
>many|TRBJ1-3|TRBV2|NA
TGTGCCAGCAGTGGGAGTGGAAACACCATATATTTT
CASSGSGNTIYF
>many|TRBJ1-2|TRBV24-1|TRBD1
TGTGCCACCAGTGACACACAGGGGAACTATGGCTACACCTTC
CATSDTQGNYGYTF
>NA|TRBJ1-6|TRBV5-1|NA
TGCGCCAGCAGCTCGACCTATGGGGATTCACCCCTCCACTTT
CASSSTYGDSPLHF
>many|TRBJ2-3|TRBV12-3/TRBV12-4|NA
TGTGCCGGAGCTCCAGAAAGCACAGGTACGCAGTATTTT
CAGAPESTGTQYF
>NA|TRBJ2-3|TRBV20-1|TRBD2
TGCAGTGAGTTGAGCGGGAGAAGGGGCACAGATACGCAGTATTTT
CSELSGRRGTDTQYF
>many|TRBJ1-2|TRBV5-1|NA
TGCGCCAGCAGCTTCTTGGACAGCGTCTATGGCTACACCTTC
CASSFLDSVYGYTF
>many|TRBJ1-2|TRBV27|NA
TGTGCCAGCAGTTTAAGAGTGCCATTCTATGGCTACACCTTC
CASSLRVPFYGYTF
>few|TRBJ2-3|TRBV20-1|TRBD2
TGCAGTGCTAGATTAGCGGGAGAGTGGGATACGCAGTATTTT
CSARLAGEWDTQYF
>few|TRBJ2-3|TRBV9|NA
TGTGCCAGCAGCCTCGAGGACTATAGCACAGATACGCAGTATTTT
CASSLEDYSTDTQYF
>few|TRBJ1-1|TRBV27|NA
TGTGCCAGCAGCGCACAAATCTCAGGGGTCGGGTTCGCTTTCTTT
CASSAQISGVGFAFF
>few|TRBJ2-1|TRBV11-2|NA
TGTGCCAGCAGCTTAGTCATGAGCAATGAGCAGTTCTTC
CASSLVMSNEQFF
>few|TRBJ1-3|TRBV7-2|NA
TGTGCCAGCAGCTTAAGGAGGGGCGGAAACACCATATATTTT
CASSLRRGGNTIYF
>many|TRBJ1-2|TRBV7-9|NA
TGTGCCAGCAGCTTAGATCTGCGAGGAGACTATGGCTACACCTTC
CASSLDLRGDYGYTF
>NA|TRBJ2-7|TRBV11-2|NA
TGTGCCAGCAGCTTCGACCCCGGGACAACCGAGCAGTACTTC
CASSFDPGTTEQYF
>NA|TRBJ2-7|TRBV16|NA
TGTGCCAGCAGCCAACTCGTACAGGGGACTTACAAGCAGTACTTC
CASSQLVQGTYKQYF
>few|TRBJ2-4|TRBV6-1|NA
TGTGCCAGCAGTGAATATCAGGGTATTCAGTACTTC
CASSEYQGIQYF
>many|TRBJ2-3|TRBV7-9|NA
TGTGCCAGCAGCCCCGGGACCCGAAGTCCAGATACGCAGTATTTT
CASSPGTRSPDTQYF
>many|TRBJ2-5|TRBV6-5|NA
TGTGCCAGCAGTTACTCGATGAAGGGGGGCCGGGAGACCCAGTACTTC
CASSYSMKGGRETQYF
>many|TRBJ2-3|TRBV28|NA
TGTGCCAGCAGCCGAGGGGTGGACTTCAAAACGGGAGATACGCAGTATTTT
CASSRGVDFKTGDTQYF
>NA|TRBJ2-7|TRBV27|TRBD2
TGTGCCAGCAGAAACCTCGGGACTAGCGGGGATTTGGAGCAGTACTTC
CASRNLGTSGDLEQYF
>NA|TRBJ2-1|TRBV19|NA
TGTGCCAGTAGTATCCCCTTATCTGGGAACAATGAGCAGTTCTTC
CASSIPLSGNNEQFF
>many|TRBJ2-5|TRBV12-3/TRBV12-4|NA
TGTGCCAGCAGTTTTTATGAGACCCAGTACTTC
CASSFYETQYF
>NA|TRBJ2-7|TRBV20-1|NA
TGCAGTGCTATTCTAGAGGGCCTCTCCTACGAGCAGTACTTC
CSAILEGLSYEQYF
>NA|TRBJ2-6|TRBV20-1|NA
TGCAGTGCTATAAGCTCTTCTGGGGCCAACGTCCTGACTTTC
CSAISSSGANVLTF
>many|TRBJ2-1|TRBV12-3/TRBV12-4|TRBD2
TGTGCCAGCAGTTTAGCCCTGACTAGCGGGACAAACAATGAGCAGTTCTTC
CASSLALTSGTNNEQFF
>many|TRBJ1-2|TRBV13|TRBD1
TGTGCCAGCAGCCCCAGGACAGGGGAGTATGGCTACACCTTC
CASSPRTGEYGYTF
>many|TRBJ1-4|TRBV7-9|NA
TGTGCCAGCAGCTTAGGGGAAGGCGGAAAACTGTTTTTT
CASSLGEGGKLFF
>few|TRBJ1-2|TRBV10-3|NA
TGTGCCATCGGAATAAAGGAGGACTTCGGCTACACCTTC
CAIGIKEDFGYTF
>many|TRBJ2-1|TRBV15|NA
TGTGCCACCAGTTTCGACAGAAGCTCCTACAATGAGCAGTTCTTC
CATSFDRSSYNEQFF
>many|TRBJ1-1|TRBV20-1|NA
TGCAGTGCTGGGGGGCCCCAGGACACTGAAGCTTTCTTT
CSAGGPQDTEAFF
>many|TRBJ2-1|TRBV3-1|TRBD2
TGTGCCAGCAGCCAAGTCTACTCGGGCGGGAGTTCCTACAATGAGCAGTTCTTC
CASSQVYSGGSSYNEQFF
>many|TRBJ2-7|TRBV2|NA
TGTGCCAGCAGTGAGAACGAGCAGTACTTC
CASSENEQYF
>few|TRBJ1-1|TRBV19|NA
TGTGCCAGTAGTATGAGGGGAATGAGCACTGAAGCTTTCTTT
CASSMRGMSTEAFF
>NA|TRBJ2-1|TRBV6-2/TRBV6-3|TRBD2
TGTGCCAGCAGTTACTCGTTGGTTGGGGCGGGAGGGACGATAATTGAGCAGTTCTTC
CASSYSLVGAGGTIIEQFF
>few|TRBJ2-7|TRBV2|NA
TGTGCCAGCAGTCGGACGGTCGGTTACGAGCAGTACTTC
CASSRTVGYEQYF
>NA|TRBJ1-1|TRBV10-2|NA
TGCGCCAGCAGTGAGTCCGGCCCTGGGGGGGACACTGAAGCTTTCTTT
CASSESGPGGDTEAFF
>NA|TRBJ2-1|TRBV20-1|TRBD2
TGCAGTGCTAGAGACTACCTTAAGGGGCGGGAGTCGTCTTCGCTTGAGTTCTTC
CSARDYLKGRESSSLEFF
>many|TRBJ1-5|TRBV6-2/TRBV6-3|TRBD1
TGTGCCAGCAGTTCCTTCAGGGGGGGCAATCAGCCCCAGCATTTT
CASSSFRGGNQPQHF